The T cell receptor beta chain under discussion was sequenced for a study of beta chain features in type 1 diabetes. Sequenced material consisted of expressed TCRB transcripts (all of the isolated RNA was reverse transcribed). Profiling relied on immunoSEQ multiplex PCR, and the TCRdb table lists in-frame clones only, not all of them. This sample yields 300,000 to 350,000 clones, of which roughly 13% are seen a single time; 0.015% belongs to the top ten. Study-level results: When Type 1 diabetes patients were examined, their TCRB CDR3s proved moderately but significantly shorter in all four CD4+ subsets.

Worth noting for this clone: Its cognate antigen is unknown.

The origin of this receptor is a woman between 18 and 30 years old with type 1 diabetes. The specimen was naive CD4+ T cells from blood.

CDR3 nucleotides: TGCGCCAGCAGCTTCTCCACAGGGCCGAATGAGCAGTTCTTC. Protein sequence: CASSFSTGPNEQFF. The genes are TRBV5-1 and TRBJ2-1; D possibly corresponds to TRBD1 (6 bases). Trimming pared 2 bases from V and 7 bases from J, leaving 13 bases between. Germline assignment: CDR1 SGHRS and CDR2 YFSETQ. The CDR3 is 14 residues long.